The clone carrying this T cell receptor (delta chain) rates as medium-sized. This sample is part of a study of gamma-delta T cells after stem cell transplantation. This CDR3 is 18 amino acids long. CDR1 and CDR2 (germline): GEAIGNYY, EKD. Trimming removed 4 bases from V and 0 bases from J; junction bases left unmatched: 15. TCRdb fed the RT-PCR reads to CATT. The sample has approximately 3,200 delta-chain clones; approximately 5.1% are singletons. Source material: gamma-delta T cells. The receptor's source is a human donor. It is not recorded whose cells these are; they may come from a transplant donor. The V gene is TRDV2, the J gene TRDJ1, with TRDD3 matching 8 bases. CDR3 sequence: CACDRLGETGSYTDKLIF. The CDR3 region has the DNA TGTGCCTGTGATCGGCTGGGGGAAACAGGGTCGTACACCGATAAACTCATCTTT.